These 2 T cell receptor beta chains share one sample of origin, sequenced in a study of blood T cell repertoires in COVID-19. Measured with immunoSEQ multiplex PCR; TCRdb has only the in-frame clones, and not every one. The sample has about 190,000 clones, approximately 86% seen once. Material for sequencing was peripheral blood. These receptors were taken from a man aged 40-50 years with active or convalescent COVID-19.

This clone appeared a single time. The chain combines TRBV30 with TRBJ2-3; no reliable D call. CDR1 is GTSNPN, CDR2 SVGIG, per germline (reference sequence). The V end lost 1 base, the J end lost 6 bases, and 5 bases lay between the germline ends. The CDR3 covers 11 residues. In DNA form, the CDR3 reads TGTGCCTGGAGTGCGGAGGATACGCAGTATTTT. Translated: CAWSAEDTQYF.

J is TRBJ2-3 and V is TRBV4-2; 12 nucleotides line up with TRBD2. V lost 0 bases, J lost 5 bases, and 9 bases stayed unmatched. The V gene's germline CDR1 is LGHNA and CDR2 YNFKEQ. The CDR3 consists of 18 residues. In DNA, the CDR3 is TGTGCCAGCAGCCAAGAACGGACTAGCGGGGCTATTGGAGATACGCAGTATTTT. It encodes CASSQERTSGAIGDTQYF.